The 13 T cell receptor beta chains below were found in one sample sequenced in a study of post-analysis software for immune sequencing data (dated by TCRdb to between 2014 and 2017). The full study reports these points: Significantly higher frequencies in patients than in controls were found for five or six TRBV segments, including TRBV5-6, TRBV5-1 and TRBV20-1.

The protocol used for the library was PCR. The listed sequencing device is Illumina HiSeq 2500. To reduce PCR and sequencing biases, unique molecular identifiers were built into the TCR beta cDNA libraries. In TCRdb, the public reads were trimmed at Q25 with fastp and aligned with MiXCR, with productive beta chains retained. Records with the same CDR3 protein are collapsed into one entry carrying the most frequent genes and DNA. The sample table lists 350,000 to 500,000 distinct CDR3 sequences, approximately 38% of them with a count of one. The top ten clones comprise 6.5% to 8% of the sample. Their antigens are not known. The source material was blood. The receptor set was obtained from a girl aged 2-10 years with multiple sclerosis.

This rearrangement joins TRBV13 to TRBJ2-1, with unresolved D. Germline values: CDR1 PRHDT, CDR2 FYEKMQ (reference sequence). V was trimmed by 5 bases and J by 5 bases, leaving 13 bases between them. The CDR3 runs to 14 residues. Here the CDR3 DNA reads TGTGCCAGCAGCAAAAGACGATCCCACAATGAGCAGTTCTTC. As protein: CASSKRRSHNEQFF. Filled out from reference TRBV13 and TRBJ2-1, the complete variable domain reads AAGVIQSPRHLIKEKRETATLKCYPIPRHDTVYWYQQGPGQDPQFLISFYEKMQSDKGSIPDRFSAQQFSDYHSELNMSSLELGDSALYFCASSKRRSHNEQFFGPGTRLTVL.

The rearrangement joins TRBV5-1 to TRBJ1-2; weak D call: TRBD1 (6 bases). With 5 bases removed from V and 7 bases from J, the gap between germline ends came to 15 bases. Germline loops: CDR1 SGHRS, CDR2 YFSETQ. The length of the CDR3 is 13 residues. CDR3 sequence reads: CASSPDSGGGYTF. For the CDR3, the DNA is TGCGCCAGCAGTCCGGACAGCGGAGGTGGCTACACCTTC.

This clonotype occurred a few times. CDR3 loop: CASRSSVGQFF. In nucleotides, the CDR3 is TGTGCCAGCAGGTCTAGCGTGGGGCAGTTCTTC. This chain connects TRBV27 to TRBJ2-1, with D possibly being TRBD2 (6 bases). V dropped 6 bases and J dropped 12 bases, with 12 bases sitting between them. Germline V lookup: CDR1 MNHEY, CDR2 SMNVEV (reference sequence). The length of the CDR3 is 11 residues.

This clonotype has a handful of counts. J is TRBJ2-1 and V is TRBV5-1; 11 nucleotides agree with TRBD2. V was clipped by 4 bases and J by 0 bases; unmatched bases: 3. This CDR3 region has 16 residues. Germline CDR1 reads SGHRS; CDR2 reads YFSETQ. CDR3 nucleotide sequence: TGCGCCAGCAGCGGACTAGCGGGTAGCTCCTACAATGAGCAGTTCTTC. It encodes CASSGLAGSSYNEQFF.

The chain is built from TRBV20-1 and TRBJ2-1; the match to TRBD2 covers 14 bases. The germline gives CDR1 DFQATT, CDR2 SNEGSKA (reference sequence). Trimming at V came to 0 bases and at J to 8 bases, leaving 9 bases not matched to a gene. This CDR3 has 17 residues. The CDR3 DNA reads TGCAGTGCTAGAGATTCGGGACTAGCGGGAGATATGGATGAGCAGTTCTTC. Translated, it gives CSARDSGLAGDMDEQFF.

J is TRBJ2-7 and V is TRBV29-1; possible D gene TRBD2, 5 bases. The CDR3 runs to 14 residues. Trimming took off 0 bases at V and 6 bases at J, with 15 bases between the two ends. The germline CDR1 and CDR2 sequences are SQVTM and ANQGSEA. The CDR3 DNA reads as TGCAGCGTTGAAGATGTAGGAGGACGAGGCGAGCAGTACTTC. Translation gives CSVEDVGGRGEQYF.

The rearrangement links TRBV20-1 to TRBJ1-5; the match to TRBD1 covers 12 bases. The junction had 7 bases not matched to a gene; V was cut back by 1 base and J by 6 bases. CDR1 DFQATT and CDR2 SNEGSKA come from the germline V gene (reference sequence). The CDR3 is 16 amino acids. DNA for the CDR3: TGCAGTGCTAGAGGGGGACAGGGGGCTTTCGGTCAGCCCCAGCATTTT. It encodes CSARGGQGAFGQPQHF.

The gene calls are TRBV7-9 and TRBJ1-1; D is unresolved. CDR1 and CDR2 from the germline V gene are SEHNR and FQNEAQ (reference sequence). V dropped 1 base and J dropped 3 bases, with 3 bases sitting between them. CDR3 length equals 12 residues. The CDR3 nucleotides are TGTGCCAGCAGCTTAGAGGACACTGAAGCTTTCTTT. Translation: CASSLEDTEAFF.

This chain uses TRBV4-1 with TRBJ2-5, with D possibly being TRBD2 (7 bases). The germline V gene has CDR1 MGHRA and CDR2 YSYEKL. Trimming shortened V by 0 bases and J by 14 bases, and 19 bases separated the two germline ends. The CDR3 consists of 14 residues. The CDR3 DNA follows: TGCGCCAGCAGCCAAGATGTCACGGGGGGCGAGCACTACTTC. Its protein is CASSQDVTGGEHYF.

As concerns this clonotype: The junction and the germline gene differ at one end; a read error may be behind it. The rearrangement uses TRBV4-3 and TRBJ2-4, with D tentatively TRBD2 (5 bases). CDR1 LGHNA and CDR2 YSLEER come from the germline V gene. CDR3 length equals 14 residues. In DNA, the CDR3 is TGCGCCAGCAGTCAAGAATCCTCCTTTGGGGAGCAGTACTTC. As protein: CASSQESSFGEQYF.

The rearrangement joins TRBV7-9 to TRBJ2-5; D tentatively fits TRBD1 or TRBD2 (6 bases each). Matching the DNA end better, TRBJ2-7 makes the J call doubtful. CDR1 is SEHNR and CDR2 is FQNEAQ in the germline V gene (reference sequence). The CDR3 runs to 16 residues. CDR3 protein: CASSLTGRGLSYEQYF. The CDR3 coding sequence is TGTGCCAGCAGCTTAACAGGCAGGGGACTCTCCTACGAGCAGTACTTC.

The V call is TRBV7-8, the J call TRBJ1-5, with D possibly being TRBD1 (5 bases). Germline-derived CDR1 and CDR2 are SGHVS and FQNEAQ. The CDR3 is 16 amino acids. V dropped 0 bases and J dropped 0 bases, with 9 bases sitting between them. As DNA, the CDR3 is TGTGCCAGCAGCTTAGCTACAGGTCATAGCAATCAGCCCCAGCATTTT. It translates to CASSLATGHSNQPQHF.

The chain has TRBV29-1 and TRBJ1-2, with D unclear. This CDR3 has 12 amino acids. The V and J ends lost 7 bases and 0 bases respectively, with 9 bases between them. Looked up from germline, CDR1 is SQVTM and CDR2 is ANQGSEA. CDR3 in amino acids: CSAKHPNYGYTF. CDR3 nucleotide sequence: TGCAGCGCCAAACATCCTAACTATGGCTACACCTTC.